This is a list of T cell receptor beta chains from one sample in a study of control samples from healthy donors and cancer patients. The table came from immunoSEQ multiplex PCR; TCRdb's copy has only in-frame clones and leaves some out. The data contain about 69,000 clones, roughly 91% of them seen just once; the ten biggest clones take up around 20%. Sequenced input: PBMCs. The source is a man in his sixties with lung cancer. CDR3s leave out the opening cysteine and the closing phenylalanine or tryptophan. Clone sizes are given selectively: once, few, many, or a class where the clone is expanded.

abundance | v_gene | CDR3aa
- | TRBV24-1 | ATSDQTEYQETQY
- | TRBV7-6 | ASSPRQGINTGELF
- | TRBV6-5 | ASSLQAYQETQY
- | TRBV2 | ASSGFRTGNQPQH
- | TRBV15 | ATSRDWETQY
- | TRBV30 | AWIVNMNTEAF
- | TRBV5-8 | ASSLNMGQHNQPQH
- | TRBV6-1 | ASSEQDSLYEQY
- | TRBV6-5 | ASSYSALQETQY
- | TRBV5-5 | ASSFGQGGNTGELF
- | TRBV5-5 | ASSSDTNIQY
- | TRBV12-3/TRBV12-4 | ASSRDSIQQF
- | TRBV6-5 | ASSQWSTEAF
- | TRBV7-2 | ASSLGSGGNQPQH
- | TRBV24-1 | ATSDSSGTLQETQY
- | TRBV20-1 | VVQHRETQY
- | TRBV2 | ASGGANYGYT
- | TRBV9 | ASSESGNTIY
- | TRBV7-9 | ASSLDPGGRANEKLF
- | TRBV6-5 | ASSRQGLNYGYT
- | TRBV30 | AWRREGADTEAF
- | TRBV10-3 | AISESISGAGENTIY
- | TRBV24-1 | ATSDSESSAYNEQF
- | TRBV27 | ASSPGQITGSGANVLT
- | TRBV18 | ASSEDGYSNQPQH
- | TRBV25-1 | ASSELGASDYGYT
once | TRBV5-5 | ATSYLTGTGELF
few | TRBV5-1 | ASSLVSGVNNEQF
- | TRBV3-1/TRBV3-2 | ASSQEGPLNEKLF
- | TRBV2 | ASRAEMTGELF
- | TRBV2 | ASSGTSSADTQY
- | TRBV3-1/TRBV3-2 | ASSPSMRANTEAF
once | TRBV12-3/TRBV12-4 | ASRVGFNSPLH
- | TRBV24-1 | ATSDPWSGAGGTGEQF
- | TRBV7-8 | ASSPQLFLLNSPLH
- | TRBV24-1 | ATSASSIQGRDTGELF
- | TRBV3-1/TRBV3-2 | ASSQGRNTQY
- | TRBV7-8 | ASSPRASGSTDTQY
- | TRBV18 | ASSKTGDTEAF
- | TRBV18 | ASSLGAGLNTEAF
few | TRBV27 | ASRALAKNIQY
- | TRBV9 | ASSVEEVRLGNTIY
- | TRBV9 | ASSVGGRPSYNEQF
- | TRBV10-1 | ASTTGIGNTIY
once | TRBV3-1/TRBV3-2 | ASSLGQGTEAF
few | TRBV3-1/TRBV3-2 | ASSQDLRLAGFGELF